This entry concerns a single TCR beta chain. Clones were read by immunoSEQ multiplex PCR, and TCRdb kept only the in-frame ones, dropping some. The data contain roughly 510,000 clones, around nine tenths of them singletons. Germline V gives CDR1 SNHLY, CDR2 FYNNEI. V trimming: 2 bases; J trimming: 4 bases; junction bases outside the gene matches: 13. This CDR3 contains 19 residues. This sample's treatment: around 19 received Ad26.COV2.S at low or high dose, single or two shots; 5 received placebo; per-sample allocation not given. Collection of the samples took place on day 63 after the first injection of vaccine or placebo. This entry comes from a study of Ad26.COV2.S vaccination and SARS-CoV-2 variants.

This TCR was sampled from a person aged 18-60 years who received the Ad26.COV2.S COVID-19 vaccine or a placebo. The sample consisted of peripheral blood, taken in a trial of Ad26.COV2.S vaccine versus placebo. The chain uses TRBV2 and TRBJ1-3; TRBD1 aligns across 11 bases. The CDR3 DNA sequence: TGTGCCAGCAGTGAACCTTTTAAATCCGGACAGGGGGCAGGAAACACCATATATTTT. It translates to CASSEPFKSGQGAGNTIYF.